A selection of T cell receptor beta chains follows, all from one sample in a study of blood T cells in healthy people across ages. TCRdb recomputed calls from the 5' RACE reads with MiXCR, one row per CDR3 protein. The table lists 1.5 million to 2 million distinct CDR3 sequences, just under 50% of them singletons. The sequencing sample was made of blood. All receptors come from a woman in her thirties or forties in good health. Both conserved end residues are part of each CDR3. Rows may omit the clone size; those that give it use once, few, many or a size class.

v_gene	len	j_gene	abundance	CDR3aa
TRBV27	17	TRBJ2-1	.	CASSQNLKYSSYNEQFF
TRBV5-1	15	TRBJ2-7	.	CASSFTGADPYEQYF
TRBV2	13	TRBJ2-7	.	CASRLHSTAEQYF
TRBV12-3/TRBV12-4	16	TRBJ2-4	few	CASSPSGLALTNIQYF
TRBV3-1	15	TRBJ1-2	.	CASSQAVGGVYGYTF
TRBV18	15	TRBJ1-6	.	CASSPPQGRNSPLHF
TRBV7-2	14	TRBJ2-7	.	CASSLQTGADEQYF
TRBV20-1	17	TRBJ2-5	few	CSASQQILAGMAETQYF
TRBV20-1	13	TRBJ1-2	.	CSGRDGTNYGYTF
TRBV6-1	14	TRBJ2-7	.	CASSEAMGNREQYF
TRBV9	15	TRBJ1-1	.	CASSVGTGWDGEAFF
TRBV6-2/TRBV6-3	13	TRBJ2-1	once	CASSYSWRNEQFF